This is a list of T cell receptor beta chains from one sample in a study of somatic mutations in cytotoxic T cells in rheumatoid arthritis. Data came from immunoSEQ multiplex PCR; TCRdb stores just in-frame clones and leaves some out. The sample carries some 10,000 clones, about four fifths recorded once. The source material was CD8+ T cells sorted from blood. These receptors were obtained from a woman in her forties or fifties in good health. Both conserved end residues are part of each CDR3. Fields, in order: V gene, J gene, clone size, D gene, CDR3 DNA, CDR3 protein. A D gene is named only where the DNA matches it firmly. Only some rows state a clone size, as once, few, many or a class for expanded clones.

>TRBV21-1|TRBJ2-2|NA|NA
TGTGCCAGCAGCAAAGCCCCGGACAGGGGGACCGGGGAGCTGTTTTTT
CASSKAPDRGTGELFF
>TRBV7-2|TRBJ1-1|NA|NA
TGTGCCAGCAGCCAGGAACCTATCCCTTCTGGAGCTTTCTTT
CASSQEPIPSGAFF
>TRBV18|TRBJ1-2|once|TRBD1
TGTGCCAGCTCACTTGGACAGGGTATACACTATGGCTACACCTTC
CASSLGQGIHYGYTF
>TRBV10-3|TRBJ2-5|NA|NA
TGTGCCATCAGGGAGAACAGCCTTCAAGAGACCCAGTACTTC
CAIRENSLQETQYF
>TRBV5-4|TRBJ2-2|NA|TRBD1
TGTGCCAGCCGGGACAGGGTAGACACCGGGGAGCTGTTTTTT
CASRDRVDTGELFF
>TRBV7-8|TRBJ2-5|NA|NA
TGTGCCAGCAGCTCGGGACTCCCCGGGGAGACCCAGTACTTC
CASSSGLPGETQYF
>TRBV7-2|TRBJ2-7|NA|NA
TGTGCCAGCAGCTTGGGCAGGCAAGACGAGCAGTACTTC
CASSLGRQDEQYF
>TRBV6-1|TRBJ2-6|NA|TRBD1
TGTGCCAGCAGTGGGACAGGGGGCTCTGGGGCCAACGTCCTGACTTTC
CASSGTGGSGANVLTF
>TRBV30|TRBJ2-1|NA|NA
TGTGCCTGGGACTTCTCCTACAATGAGCAGTTCTTC
CAWDFSYNEQFF
>TRBV6-6|TRBJ2-2|NA|TRBD2
TGTGCCAGCAGTTACGGGAGGGGCGGGGAGCTGTTTTTT
CASSYGRGGELFF
>TRBV30|TRBJ2-3|once|TRBD1
TGTGCCTGGAGTGGGATGACAGGGGGAGTTATAGATACGCAGTATTTT
CAWSGMTGGVIDTQYF
>TRBV30|TRBJ1-1|NA|NA
TGTGCCTGGAGACTGGGGGGTGAAGCTTTCTTT
CAWRLGGEAFF
>TRBV4-3|TRBJ2-3|NA|TRBD2
TGCGCCAGCAGCCAAGATCGAGGCGGGGGGCCTAAAACAGATACGCAGTATTTT
CASSQDRGGGPKTDTQYF
>TRBV28|TRBJ2-2|NA|NA
TGTGCCAGCAGTTCTGGACCCGGGGAGCCGTTTTTT
CASSSGPGEPFF
>TRBV30|TRBJ2-1|NA|TRBD2
TGTGCCTGGACTAGCGGGAGGGCCGGAGAGCAGTTCTTC
CAWTSGRAGEQFF
>TRBV7-6|TRBJ2-2|NA|TRBD1
TGTGCCAGCAGTCTCGAGGGACAGGTTGACGGGGAGCTGTTTTTT
CASSLEGQVDGELFF
>TRBV7-8|TRBJ2-7|few|NA
TGTGCCAGCACCGAGGGCGTCACCTCCTACGAGCAGTACTTC
CASTEGVTSYEQYF
>TRBV19|TRBJ2-3|NA|NA
TGTGCCAGTTCCTTAGGTGGGCCTAGCGCAGATACGCAGTATTTT
CASSLGGPSADTQYF
>TRBV5-1|TRBJ2-7|NA|NA
TGCGCCAGCAGCCCAGACCGGGACACCCTCGCCTACGAGCAGTACTTC
CASSPDRDTLAYEQYF
>TRBV4-3|TRBJ2-1|NA|TRBD2
TGCGCCAGCAGCCAAGAAGGGGGGCGCGGGGGGAATGAGCAGTTCTTC
CASSQEGGRGGNEQFF
>TRBV6-6|TRBJ2-1|NA|TRBD2
TGTGCCAGCAGTTACCCCGGGGGAGCGGGATTAGATGAGCAGTTCTTC
CASSYPGGAGLDEQFF
>TRBV5-1|TRBJ2-1|once|NA
TGCGCCAGCAGCCACGATAGCTCCTACAATGAGCAGTTCTTC
CASSHDSSYNEQFF
>TRBV4-3|TRBJ2-3|NA|TRBD2
TGCGCCAGCAGCCAAGATATGCAGCGGGGGGGCCGTAGAGATACGCAGTATTTT
CASSQDMQRGGRRDTQYF
>TRBV27|TRBJ2-6|NA|TRBD2
TGTGCCAGCAGTTTAGGACTAGCGGGAGCTGGGGCCAACGTCCTGACTTTC
CASSLGLAGAGANVLTF
>TRBV7-6|TRBJ2-3|NA|TRBD2
TGTGCCAGCAGCCTAAATACGGGGGGGCGCACAGATACGCAGTATTTT
CASSLNTGGRTDTQYF
>TRBV5-5|TRBJ2-7|NA|NA
TGTGCCAGCAGCTTGGGAGTATCCTACGAGCAGTACTTC
CASSLGVSYEQYF
>TRBV28|TRBJ2-1|NA|NA
TGTGCCAGCAGTGTCACTAGAGTTGAGCAGTTCTTC
CASSVTRVEQFF
>TRBV27|TRBJ2-7|NA|TRBD1
TGTGCCAGCAGTGCTCGACAGGGTGGGCAGTACTTC
CASSARQGGQYF
>TRBV5-4|TRBJ2-1|NA|TRBD1
TGTGCCAGCAGCTTGGATACCGGGACAGGGGGGTATGAGCAGTTCTTC
CASSLDTGTGGYEQFF
>TRBV7-8|TRBJ1-1|NA|TRBD1
TGTGCCAGCACCCCAGGGGGGCCTGAAGCTTTCTTT
CASTPGGPEAFF
>TRBV15|TRBJ1-3|NA|NA
TGTGCCACCAGCAGCGACAGTGGAAACACCATATATTTT
CATSSDSGNTIYF
>TRBV6-4|TRBJ2-7|NA|TRBD2
TGTGCCATGAGGACTAGCGGATCCTACGAGCAGTACTTC
CAMRTSGSYEQYF
>TRBV23-1|TRBJ1-2|NA|TRBD1
TGCGCCAGCAGTTTCTTGCGCCGGGACAGGGGGAATGGTGGCTACACCTTC
CASSFLRRDRGNGGYTF
>TRBV7-6|TRBJ2-7|NA|TRBD2
TGTGCCAGCAGCTTGGGAGGGCCTGACTACGAGCAGTACTTC
CASSLGGPDYEQYF
>TRBV19|TRBJ1-1|NA|NA
TGTGCCAGTAGTATTGGAGGGCCAACTGAAGCTTTCTTT
CASSIGGPTEAFF
>TRBV10-3|TRBJ1-4|NA|NA
TGTGCCATCAGTGAGTCAGGGGTTGCTGAAAAACTGTTTTTT
CAISESGVAEKLFF
>TRBV9|TRBJ1-3|NA|TRBD1
TGTGCCAGCAGCGGCCGACAGGGGTGGGAAGATGGAAACACCATATATTTT
CASSGRQGWEDGNTIYF
>TRBV6-1|TRBJ1-2|NA|TRBD1
TGTGCCAGCACCGGGACAGGGGTCTACTATGGCTACACCTTC
CASTGTGVYYGYTF
>TRBV4-3|TRBJ2-7|NA|NA
TGCGCCAGCAGCCAAGAGGCTGGCGGAATCTACGAGCAGTACTTC
CASSQEAGGIYEQYF
>TRBV27|TRBJ2-7|once|TRBD2
TGTGCCAGCAGCTTCGGACTAGCGGGAGATTACGAGCAGTACTTC
CASSFGLAGDYEQYF
>TRBV27|TRBJ2-3|once|TRBD1
TGTGCCAGCATCCACTCGGGACAGGGAACAGATACGCAGTATTTT
CASIHSGQGTDTQYF
>TRBV6-5|TRBJ2-1|NA|NA
TGTGCCAGCAGACTCAATAATGAGCAGTTCTTC
CASRLNNEQFF
>TRBV5-6|TRBJ1-1|NA|NA
TGTGCCAGCAGCCCCTTCTCGGTAGAGACTGAAGCTTTCTTT
CASSPFSVETEAFF
>TRBV11-2|TRBJ2-5|NA|NA
TGTGCCAGCAGCTTAGACTACAGAGAGACCCAGTACTTC
CASSLDYRETQYF
>TRBV19|TRBJ2-3|NA|NA
TGTGCCAGTAGTATAGGTCGGGGAGTCACAGATACGCAGTATTTT
CASSIGRGVTDTQYF
>TRBV5-4|TRBJ1-3|NA|NA
TGTGCCAGCAGCGAAGACACCTCCTCTGGAAACACCATATATTTT
CASSEDTSSGNTIYF
>TRBV27|TRBJ1-5|NA|NA
TGTGCCAGCAGTTGGAGTAGCAATCAGCCCCAGCATTTT
CASSWSSNQPQHF
>TRBV7-9|TRBJ2-2|once|TRBD2
TGTGCCAGCAGCTCCCCCGCCGGGAGGGGTGGCGGGGAGCTGTTTTTT
CASSSPAGRGGGELFF
>TRBV18|TRBJ1-4|medium-sized|NA
TGTGCCAGCTCACCAAGGGGGTACTTTGAAAAACTGTTTTTT
CASSPRGYFEKLFF
>TRBV6-6|TRBJ2-3|NA|TRBD2
TGTGCCAGCAGTCTAGCGGGGGGGCCTGGGGATACGCAGTATTTT
CASSLAGGPGDTQYF
>TRBV28|TRBJ2-7|NA|TRBD1
TGTGCCAGCATCAAAGGGGGGACAGGGAACGAGCAGTACTTC
CASIKGGTGNEQYF
>TRBV19|TRBJ1-4|NA|NA
TGTGCCAGTAGTATCGGAGGGGGGGGTGCAACTAATGAAAAACTGTTTTTT
CASSIGGGGATNEKLFF
>TRBV20-1|TRBJ1-1|NA|NA
TGCAGTGCTAGAGTAAACACTGAAGCTTTCTTT
CSARVNTEAFF
>TRBV27|TRBJ2-3|NA|NA
TGTGCCAGCAGTTCTACGAATACGCAGTATTTT
CASSSTNTQYF
>TRBV9|TRBJ2-7|once|NA
TGTGCCAGCAGCGAAGAGGACAGTGCCGGGATCGAGCAGTACTTC
CASSEEDSAGIEQYF
>TRBV7-9|TRBJ2-7|NA|TRBD1
TGTGCCAGCAGTATTCAGGACAGGGGACCCTACGAGCAGTACTTC
CASSIQDRGPYEQYF